Each of the 4 T cell receptor beta chains below was sequenced from the same sample in a study of blood T cell repertoires in COVID-19. Produced via immunoSEQ multiplex PCR; TCRdb's table is partial and in-frame only. The sample lists about 300,000 clones; 85% were seen once. Sequenced material: PBMCs or T cells enriched from blood (not recorded which). These receptors came from a woman in her twenties or thirties who had been exposed to COVID-19.

The genes are TRBV12-3 or TRBV12-4 and TRBJ1-5; possibly TRBD1 for D (5 bases). Trimming took off 2 bases at V and 5 bases at J, with 7 bases between the two ends. The CDR3 is 13 amino acids. Here the CDR3 reads CASSLMGHQPQHF. DNA for the CDR3: TGTGCCAGCAGTTTAATGGGGCATCAGCCCCAGCATTTT.

The rearrangement uses TRBV5-6 and TRBJ2-7, with 9 bases lining up with TRBD2. CDR1 and CDR2 from the germline V gene are SGHDT and YYEEEE. V was clipped by 1 base and J by 4 bases; unmatched bases: 6. The CDR3 runs 15 residues. CDR3 coding DNA: TGTGCCAGCAGCTTGTGGCTAGCGGGGCCTTACGAGCAGTACTTC. Protein: CASSLWLAGPYEQYF.

The rearrangement uses TRBV4-3 and TRBJ2-7; a possible D gene is TRBD1 (7 bases). V shed 0 bases and J shed 4 bases, with 16 bases lying between them. The CDR3 sequence is 16 residues long. Looked up from germline, CDR1 is LGHNA and CDR2 is YSLEER. This CDR3 is CASSQDWSGGRYEQYF. In DNA form, the CDR3 reads TGCGCCAGCAGCCAAGATTGGTCAGGGGGGCGGTACGAGCAGTACTTC.

This chain connects TRBV19 to TRBJ1-4; unclear D gene. The germline V gene encodes CDR1 LNHDA and CDR2 SQIVND (reference sequence). The V end was cut by 1 base, the J end by 11 bases, with 8 bases between. The CDR3 consists of 12 residues. The CDR3 DNA reads TGTGCCAGTAGTATAGCGGGAGGTAAACTGTTTTTT. It translates to CASSIAGGKLFF.